This T cell receptor (beta chain) was sequenced for a study of CD8+ T cells in alopecia areata (dated by TCRdb to the late 2010s). A note on the overall study: Treated patients were enrolled in an open-label pilot trial of oral tofacitinib, 5 to 10 mg twice daily, for moderate-to-severe alopecia areata. Amplification of TCRbeta CDR3 regions was done by immunoSEQ multiplex PCR using 35 Vbeta forward primers and 13 Jbeta reverse primers. Biopsies were taken from tofacitinib-treated patients at baseline and at 4 and 24 weeks of treatment, and a later scalp biopsy was taken in several of the tofacitinib-treated patients. Clonality in the scalp was compared among normal scalp (n=4), patchy alopecia areata scalp (n=8), and alopecia totalis/universalis scalp (n=8). The study used high-throughput TCRbeta sequencing to examine T cell clonal expansion in alopecia areata, in both the C3H/HeJ mouse model and human patients. Patients received tofacitinib for 6 to 18 months and were then followed off drug for 6 months to check for delayed response and recurrence. Disease severity in treated patients was measured with the SALT score, which quantifies the percentage of affected scalp surface area. The RNA source kit depended on sample type: the PAXgene miRNA kit for fixed scalp, the miRNeasy kit for PBMCs, and the RNeasy kit for mouse skin. In humans, TCRbeta sequencing was performed on scalp tissue and on sorted CD4+ and CD8+ peripheral blood T cells from healthy controls and from patients with patchy or totalis/universalis alopecia areata.

General findings and caveats noted by the study authors: Because the treated cohort was small and had only one nonresponder, larger studies are needed to examine links between baseline CD8+ expansion and response. Compared with normal scalp, lesional scalp, particularly in alopecia totalis/universalis, had higher clonality and more expanded CD8+ clones, which suggests antigenic drive. With tofacitinib, both scalp clonality and the number of expanded CD8+ clones among the top 100 scalp clones went down significantly. Compared with mice, TCR sequences shared between patients were less clear, possibly partly because of HLA diversity across the patient population. Scalp TCR repertoire analysis is complicated because resident alphabeta T cells in normal human skin are also sequenced, whereas mouse skin is dominated by gammadelta T cells. Many expanded lesional clones persisted in scalp and blood during tofacitinib treatment, which may partly explain relapse after stopping treatment.

The time point label of this sample denotes: around 4 weeks on oral tofacitinib. Explained via the paper, the treatment or condition label denotes: oral pan-JAK inhibitor, 5-10 mg twice daily. Lesional scalp punch biopsies and peripheral blood were collected from alopecia areata patients. After PBMCs were isolated by density centrifugation and stained for CD3, CD4 and CD8, a FACSAria was used to sort CD4+ and CD8+ T cells. The method was the immunoSEQ multiplex PCR assay. For TCR sequencing, RNA was extracted from every sample and reverse transcribed into cDNA to serve as template. First-strand cDNA was synthesized with SuperScript III using a 2:1 mix of oligo-dT and random hexamers. Amplification bias was assessed with a synthetic immune receptor repertoire, and residual bias was removed computationally. Turning to the authors' computational methods: After raw reads were preprocessed to remove errors, the CDR3 was defined following IMGT conventions as running from the conserved cysteine to phenylalanine. Clonality was computed by normalizing Shannon entropy by log2 of the number of productive unique TCRs and subtracting the result from 1. CD4 or CD8 identity of scalp clones was inferred by cross-referencing scalp TCRbeta sequences with sorted blood CD4 and CD8 repertoires. As stored in TCRdb, this immuneACCESS dataset retains in-frame rearrangements with V and J assigned. A fraction of the clones does not appear; measured against another copy, unresolved V genes explain less than half of the discrepancy, and the remainder lacks a known reason. V, J and clone size were drawn from that table, and D and trimming were deduced from the DNA. For this sample there are 200,000 to 250,000 clones; more than 45% appear just once. In total, the top ten clones hold around 1.5% of the sample.

In the case of this clone: The clone's antigen remains unknown. Base qualities are not at hand, and no much larger clone is one base apart.

V is pared back by 7 bases and J by 6 bases, with 12 bases lying between the germline termini. The CDR3 goes from the cysteine to the phenylalanine over 12 residues. Solely the CDR3 DNA is kept, with 36 bases framed from the first base. CDR1 and CDR2, looked up from the germline V gene, are SQVTM and ANQGSEA. The V and J segments used are TRBV29-1 and TRBJ1-4, with an unclear D gene assignment. The starting material was CD4+ T cells sorted from blood, obtained at week 4, from a patient treated with tofacitinib. The clonotype originates from a human donor with alopecia areata. In nucleotide form, the sequence is TGCAGCGGGAGGCTATTTGATGAAAAACTGTTTTTT. Its amino acids are CSGRLFDEKLFF.